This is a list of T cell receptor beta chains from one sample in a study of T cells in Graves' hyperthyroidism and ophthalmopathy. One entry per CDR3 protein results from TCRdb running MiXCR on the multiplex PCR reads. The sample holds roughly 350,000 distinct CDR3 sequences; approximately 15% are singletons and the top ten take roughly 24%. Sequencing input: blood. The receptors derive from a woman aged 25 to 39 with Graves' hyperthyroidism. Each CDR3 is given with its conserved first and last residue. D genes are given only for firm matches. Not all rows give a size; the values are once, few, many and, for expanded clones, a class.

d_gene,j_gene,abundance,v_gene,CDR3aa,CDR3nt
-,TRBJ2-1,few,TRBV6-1,CASSGLGWHEQFF,TGTGCCAGCAGTGGGTTAGGGTGGCATGAGCAGTTCTTC
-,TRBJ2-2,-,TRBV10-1,CASSEATGTTGELFF,TGCGCCAGCAGTGAAGCGACGGGAACAACCGGGGAGCTGTTTTTT
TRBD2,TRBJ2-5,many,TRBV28,CASSFHGLAGQETQYF,TGTGCCAGCAGTTTCCACGGACTAGCGGGTCAAGAGACCCAGTACTTC
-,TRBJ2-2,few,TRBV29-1,CSVGGGMGELFF,TGCAGCGTTGGGGGTGGGATGGGGGAGCTGTTTTTT
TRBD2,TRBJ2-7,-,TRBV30,CAWRRLAGAHEQYF,TGTGCCTGGAGACGTCTAGCGGGAGCCCACGAGCAGTACTTC
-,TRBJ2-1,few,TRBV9,CASSFQTDRNEQFF,TGTGCCAGCAGCTTTCAGACAGATAGGAATGAGCAGTTCTTC
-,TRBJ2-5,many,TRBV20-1,CSAPMRGQETQYF,TGCAGTGCTCCAATGCGAGGGCAAGAGACCCAGTACTTC
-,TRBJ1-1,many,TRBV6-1,CASSLTPPNHRMMNTEAFF,TGTGCCAGCAGTCTTACCCCCCCAAACCACAGGATGATGAACACTGAAGCTTTCTTT
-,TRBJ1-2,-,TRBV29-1,CSAQEEMGGYTF,TGCAGCGCCCAGGAGGAGATGGGGGGCTACACCTTC
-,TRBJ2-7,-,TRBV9,CASSPSEGGFYEQYF,TGTGCCAGCAGCCCATCGGAGGGCGGGTTTTACGAGCAGTACTTC
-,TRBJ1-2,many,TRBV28,CASSPGQYGYTF,TGTGCCAGCAGTCCCGGACAGTATGGCTACACCTTC
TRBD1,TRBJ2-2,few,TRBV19,CATTGQGAGELFF,TGTGCCACGACGGGACAGGGGGCTGGGGAGCTGTTTTTT
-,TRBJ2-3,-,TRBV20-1,CSGGSPSATDTQYF,TGCAGTGGGGGGAGCCCCTCGGCCACAGATACGCAGTATTTT
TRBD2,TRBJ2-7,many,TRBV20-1,CSARDQVAGENEQYF,TGCAGTGCTAGAGATCAAGTAGCGGGAGAGAACGAGCAGTACTTC
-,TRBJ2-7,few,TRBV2,CASRWTDSYERYF,TGTGCCAGCCGCTGGACGGATTCCTACGAGCGGTACTTC
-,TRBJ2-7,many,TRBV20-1,CSASGSSYEQYF,TGCAGTGCTAGCGGGAGCTCCTACGAGCAGTACTTC
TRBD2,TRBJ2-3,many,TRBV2,CASSGGTSGILGDTQYF,TGTGCCAGCAGTGGGGGGACTAGCGGGATCCTGGGGGATACGCAGTATTTT
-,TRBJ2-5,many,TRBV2,CASIRFKETQYF,TGTGCCAGCATCCGGTTTAAAGAGACCCAGTACTTC
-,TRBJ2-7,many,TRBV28,CASWGDSYEQYF,TGTGCCAGTTGGGGGGATTCCTACGAGCAGTACTTC
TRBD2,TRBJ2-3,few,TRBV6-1,CASSGGLAVDTQYF,TGTGCCAGCAGTGGAGGACTAGCGGTAGATACGCAGTATTTT
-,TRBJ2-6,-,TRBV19,CASSPNRVRGANVLTF,TGTGCCAGTAGCCCAAACAGGGTGCGGGGGGCCAACGTCCTGACTTTC
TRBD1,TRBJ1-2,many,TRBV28,CASSSTGGSYGYTF,TGTGCCAGCAGTTCCACAGGGGGTAGCTATGGCTACACCTTC
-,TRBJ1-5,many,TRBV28,CASSLSPQPQHF,TGTGCCAGCAGTTTATCCCCTCAGCCCCAGCATTTT
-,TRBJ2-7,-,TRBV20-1,CSAQKVGIHEQYF,TGCAGTGCCCAGAAGGTCGGCATACACGAGCAGTACTTC
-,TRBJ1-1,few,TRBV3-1,CASSQVRLIKDNTEAFF,TGTGCCAGCAGCCAAGTCCGGTTAATAAAAGACAACACTGAAGCTTTCTTT
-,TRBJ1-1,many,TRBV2,CASRYRWPEAFF,TGTGCCAGCAGGTATCGATGGCCTGAAGCTTTCTTT
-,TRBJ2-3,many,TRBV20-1,CSAKAPTADTDTQYF,TGCAGTGCCAAGGCCCCCACGGCGGACACAGATACGCAGTATTTT
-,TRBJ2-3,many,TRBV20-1,CSATGVDTQYF,TGCAGTGCTACGGGGGTGGATACGCAGTATTTT
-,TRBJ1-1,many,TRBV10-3,CAISDKNTEAFF,TGTGCCATCAGCGACAAGAACACTGAAGCTTTCTTT
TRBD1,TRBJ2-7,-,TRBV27,CASSLGTGGVYEQYF,TGTGCCAGCAGTTTAGGGACAGGGGGTGTTTACGAGCAGTACTTC
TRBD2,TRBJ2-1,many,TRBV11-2,CASIRGTSGSKIYNEQFF,TGTGCCAGCATACGGGGGACTAGCGGGAGTAAGATCTACAATGAGCAGTTCTTC
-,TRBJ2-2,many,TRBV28,CASRERLAEYPNTGELFF,TGTGCCAGCCGTGAACGTTTAGCGGAATACCCGAACACCGGGGAGCTGTTTTTT
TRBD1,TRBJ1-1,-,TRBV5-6,CASSSTGGSTEAFF,TGTGCCAGCAGCTCTACAGGGGGGAGCACTGAAGCTTTCTTT
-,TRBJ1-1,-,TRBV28,CASSLSQMNTEAFF,TGTGCCAGCAGTTTATCCCAGATGAACACTGAAGCTTTCTTT
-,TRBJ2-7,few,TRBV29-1,CSVEDPNRAHEQYF,TGCAGCGTTGAAGACCCGAACAGGGCGCACGAGCAGTACTTC
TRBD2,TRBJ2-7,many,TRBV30,CAWTPGLGDYEQYF,TGTGCCTGGACCCCGGGACTAGGAGACTACGAGCAGTACTTC
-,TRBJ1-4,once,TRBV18,CASSPSVGGLTTNEKLFF,TGTGCCAGCTCACCATCAGTTGGAGGGTTGACAACTAATGAAAAACTGTTTTTT
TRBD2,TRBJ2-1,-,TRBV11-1,CASSLVRGGSELNEQSF,TGTGCCAGCAGCTTAGTGAGGGGCGGGAGCGAACTCAATGAGCAGTCCTTC
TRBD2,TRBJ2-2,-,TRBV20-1,CSARDRPSGDTGGLFF,TGCAGTGCTAGAGATAGGCCTAGCGGGGACACCGGGGGGCTGTTTTTT
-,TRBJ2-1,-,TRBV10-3,CAIKTAEYNEQFF,TGTGCCATCAAGACAGCGGAGTACAATGAGCAGTTCTTC
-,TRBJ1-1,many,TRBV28,CASRGQGVHTEAFF,TGTGCCAGCAGAGGGCAAGGGGTTCACACTGAAGCTTTCTTT
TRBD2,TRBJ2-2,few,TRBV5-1,CASSLEVAGGTGELFF,TGCGCCAGCAGCTTGGAGGTAGCGGGAGGTACCGGGGAGCTGTTTTTT
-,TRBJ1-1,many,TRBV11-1,CASSLAVDAGEAFF,TGTGCCAGCAGCTTAGCCGTCGACGCCGGAGAAGCTTTCTTT
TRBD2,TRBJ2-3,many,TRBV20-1,CSARPVSGTSGPPDTQYF,TGCAGTGCCAGACCTGTTTCGGGGACTAGCGGGCCCCCAGATACGCAGTATTTT
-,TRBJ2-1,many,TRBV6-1,CASSDTAWNEQFF,TGTGCCAGCAGTGATACAGCGTGGAATGAGCAGTTCTTC
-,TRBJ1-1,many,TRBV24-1,CATSEGGLNTEAFF,TGTGCCACCAGTGAGGGGGGACTGAACACTGAAGCTTTCTTT
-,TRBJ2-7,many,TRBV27,CASSSKTKTYEQYF,TGTGCCAGCAGCTCAAAGACAAAGACCTACGAGCAGTACTTC
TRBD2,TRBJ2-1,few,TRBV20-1,CSAPTQTSGLSSYNEQFF,TGCAGTGCTCCAACCCAAACTAGCGGCCTAAGCTCCTACAATGAGCAGTTCTTC
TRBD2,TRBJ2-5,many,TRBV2,CASRELGTTQETQYF,TGTGCCAGCAGAGAACTAGGGACTACGCAAGAGACCCAGTACTTC
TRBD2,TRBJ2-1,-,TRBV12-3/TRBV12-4,CASSLGGGSSYNEQFF,TGTGCCAGCAGTTTGGGCGGGGGGAGCTCCTACAATGAGCAGTTCTTC
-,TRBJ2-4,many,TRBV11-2,CASSIGTATIPQYF,TGTGCCAGCAGCATCGGGACGGCCACTATTCCTCAGTACTTC
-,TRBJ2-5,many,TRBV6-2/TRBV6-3,CASSLLSDRFGAQETQYF,TGTGCCAGCAGTTTACTCTCCGACAGGTTTGGGGCACAAGAGACCCAGTACTTC
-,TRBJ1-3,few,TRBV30,CAWGTVGSIYF,TGTGCCTGGGGGACGGTCGGCTCCATATATTTT